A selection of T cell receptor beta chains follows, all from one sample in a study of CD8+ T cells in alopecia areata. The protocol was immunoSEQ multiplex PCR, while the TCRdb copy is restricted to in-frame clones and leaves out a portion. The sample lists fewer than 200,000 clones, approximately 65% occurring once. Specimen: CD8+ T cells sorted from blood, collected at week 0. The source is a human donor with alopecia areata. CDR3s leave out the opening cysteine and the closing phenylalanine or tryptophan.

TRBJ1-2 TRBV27 ASSFGQDYGYT
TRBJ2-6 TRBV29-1 SVAGGWDSGANVLT
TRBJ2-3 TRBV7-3 ASSPMGLPDTQY
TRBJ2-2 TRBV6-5 ASSLVQGGTGELF
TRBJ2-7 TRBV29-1 SVDLGYEQY
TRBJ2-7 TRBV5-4 ASLSQGTPSYEQY
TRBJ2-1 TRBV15 ATSRDRQLNEQF
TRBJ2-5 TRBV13 ASSLGTGTGVRETQY
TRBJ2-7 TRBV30 AWSGDRYSYEQY
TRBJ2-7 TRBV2 ASSEGADLALYEQY
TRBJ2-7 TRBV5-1 ASSLGEREQY
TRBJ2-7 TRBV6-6 ASRLSSYEQY
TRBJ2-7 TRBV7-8 ASSLSTSGGQRERY
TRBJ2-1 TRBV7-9 ASSSGSSSSYNEQF
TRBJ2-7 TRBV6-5 ASSLTGDYEQY
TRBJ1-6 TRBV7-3 ASSLAQGSPLH
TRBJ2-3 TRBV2 ASSGYSNTDTQY
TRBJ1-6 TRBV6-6 ASSYGNSPLH
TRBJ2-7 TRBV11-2 ASSLAGGLYEQY
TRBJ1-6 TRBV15 ATSPAGGDSPLH
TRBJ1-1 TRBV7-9 ASSFWGRGLTEAF
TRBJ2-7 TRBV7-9 ASSEDGTGSHEQY
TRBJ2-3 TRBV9 ASSVGLADTDTQY
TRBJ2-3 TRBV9 ASSAGTSGEITNTQY
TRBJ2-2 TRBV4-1 ASKGSAGELF
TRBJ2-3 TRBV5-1 ASSLAGTGRASTDTQY
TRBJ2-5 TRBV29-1 SGAWDRGREPQY
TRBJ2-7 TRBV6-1 ASSPSGARYEQY